This is a list of T cell receptor beta chains from one sample in a study of blood T cell repertoires in COVID-19. Clones were sequenced by immunoSEQ multiplex PCR, and TCRdb holds only the in-frame ones, with some missing. This sample has 300,000 to 350,000 clones, with over 85% found just once. The sequenced sample consisted of PBMCs or T cells enriched from blood (not recorded which). Receptors originate from a woman aged 25 to 39 who had recovered from COVID-19. The CDR3 runs from the conserved cysteine through the conserved F or W. The order of the fields is D gene, clone size, J gene, V gene, CDR3 DNA, CDR3 protein. A D gene is named only where the DNA matches it firmly. The size field is filled for only some rows; it gives once, few, many or a size class.

D: NA; size: NA; J: TRBJ2-1; V: TRBV29-1; DNA: TGCAGCGTTTGGGGGGGCGGAAATGAGCAGTTCTTC; CDR3: CSVWGGGNEQFF
D: TRBD1; size: NA; J: TRBJ2-7; V: TRBV6-5; DNA: TGTGCCAGCAGTTTTGGGACAGGGGGTTACGAGCAGTACTTC; CDR3: CASSFGTGGYEQYF
D: TRBD1; size: NA; J: TRBJ1-2; V: TRBV5-1; DNA: TGCGCCAGCAGCAGAGACAGGGGGAATATTGGCTACACCTTC; CDR3: CASSRDRGNIGYTF
D: NA; size: NA; J: TRBJ1-4; V: TRBV28; DNA: TGTGCCAGCCAGCAGGGTATCGCCCAGCCTGAAAAACTGTTTTTT; CDR3: CASQQGIAQPEKLFF
D: NA; size: NA; J: TRBJ2-3; V: TRBV10-1; DNA: TGCGCCAGCCGCAGCGAGCTCACAGATACGCAGTATTTT; CDR3: CASRSELTDTQYF
D: NA; size: NA; J: TRBJ1-2; V: TRBV29-1; DNA: TGCAGCGTTGATTTACAGGGAAAAGGCTACACCTTC; CDR3: CSVDLQGKGYTF
D: TRBD2; size: NA; J: TRBJ2-3; V: TRBV13; DNA: TGTGCCAGCAGCTCCACTGGCGGGGGAGCGGGAGATACGCAGTATTTT; CDR3: CASSSTGGGAGDTQYF
D: TRBD1; size: NA; J: TRBJ2-1; V: TRBV12-5; DNA: TGTGCTAGTGGGACGGACAGGGAACTTCGGTACTACAATGAGCAGTTCTTC; CDR3: CASGTDRELRYYNEQFF
D: NA; size: once; J: TRBJ2-2; V: TRBV11-3; DNA: TGTGCCAGCAGCTCGACAGGAGACACCGGGGAGCTGTTTTTT; CDR3: CASSSTGDTGELFF
D: NA; size: NA; J: TRBJ1-6; V: TRBV11-2; DNA: TGTGCCAGCAGCTTAGCGTGGACAGCATATTCACCCCTCCACTTT; CDR3: CASSLAWTAYSPLHF
D: NA; size: NA; J: TRBJ1-5; V: TRBV19; DNA: TGTGCCAGTAGTATTGGGGCCTATAGCAATCAGCCCCAGCATTTT; CDR3: CASSIGAYSNQPQHF
D: NA; size: NA; J: TRBJ1-1; V: TRBV7-3; DNA: TGTGCCAGCAGCCCCCACAGAGACACTGAAGCTTTCTTT; CDR3: CASSPHRDTEAFF
D: NA; size: NA; J: TRBJ1-1; V: TRBV19; DNA: TGTGCCAGTAGAAAGGACACCGATGAAGCTTTCTTT; CDR3: CASRKDTDEAFF
D: TRBD2; size: once; J: TRBJ2-3; V: TRBV19; DNA: TGTGCCATAGGACTAGCGGGAAGAGATACGCAGTATTTT; CDR3: CAIGLAGRDTQYF
D: NA; size: NA; J: TRBJ1-4; V: TRBV10-3; DNA: TGTGCCATCAGTGAGTCTGGGGGGGCAAGTGAAAAACTGTTTTTT; CDR3: CAISESGGASEKLFF
D: NA; size: NA; J: TRBJ2-7; V: TRBV9; DNA: TGTGCCAGCAGCGAGGGGACTTCACACTCCTACGAGCAGTACTTC; CDR3: CASSEGTSHSYEQYF
D: NA; size: NA; J: TRBJ1-5; V: TRBV10-3; DNA: TGTGCCATCAGTGATAGTACAGGGTTTCAGCCCCAGCATTTT; CDR3: CAISDSTGFQPQHF
D: TRBD2; size: NA; J: TRBJ2-2; V: TRBV10-3; DNA: TGTGCCATCAGTGCGCAGCGGGAAATTTCCACCGGGGAGCTGTTTTTT; CDR3: CAISAQREISTGELFF
D: NA; size: NA; J: TRBJ1-4; V: TRBV24-1; DNA: TGTGCCACCAGTGATTCGGCTAATGAAAAACTGTTTTTT; CDR3: CATSDSANEKLFF
D: TRBD2; size: NA; J: TRBJ2-7; V: TRBV5-8; DNA: TGTGCCAGCAGCTCGGGACTAGCGGTACCCTACGAGCAGTACTTC; CDR3: CASSSGLAVPYEQYF
D: NA; size: NA; J: TRBJ2-3; V: TRBV19; DNA: TGTGCCAGTAGTATTTCAGGGATTGGGGATACGCAGTATTTT; CDR3: CASSISGIGDTQYF
D: NA; size: NA; J: TRBJ1-1; V: TRBV5-1; DNA: TGCGCCAGCAGCTTGGCCCTCCAGGGCATAAACACTGAAGCTTTCTTT; CDR3: CASSLALQGINTEAFF
D: TRBD2; size: NA; J: TRBJ2-3; V: TRBV27; DNA: TGTGCCAGCAGTTGGTCGCTAGCGGGAGCGAATACGCAGTATTTT; CDR3: CASSWSLAGANTQYF
D: TRBD1; size: NA; J: TRBJ1-2; V: TRBV29-1; DNA: TGCAGCGTTGATCAGATACAGGGGGTGGGGAAGGACTATGGCTACACCTTC; CDR3: CSVDQIQGVGKDYGYTF
D: TRBD1; size: NA; J: TRBJ2-3; V: TRBV28; DNA: TGTGCCAGCAGACAGGGGGCGCTTAACACAGATACGCAGTATTTT; CDR3: CASRQGALNTDTQYF
D: NA; size: NA; J: TRBJ2-7; V: TRBV15; DNA: TGTGCCACCAGCAGTGGTTCGGACGAGCAGTACTTC; CDR3: CATSSGSDEQYF
D: NA; size: NA; J: TRBJ2-5; V: TRBV6-5; DNA: TGTGCCAGCTCGGGACAAGAGACCCAGTACTTC; CDR3: CASSGQETQYF
D: NA; size: NA; J: TRBJ1-6; V: TRBV12-3/TRBV12-4; DNA: TGTGCCAGCAGTTCGGGATTTTCACCCCTCCACTTT; CDR3: CASSSGFSPLHF
D: NA; size: NA; J: TRBJ2-7; V: TRBV7-6; DNA: TGTGCCAGCAGCTCCGAGCCGCGAAGCTCCTACGAGCAGTACTTC; CDR3: CASSSEPRSSYEQYF
D: TRBD2; size: NA; J: TRBJ2-7; V: TRBV7-3; DNA: TGTGCCAGCAGCATCACCGGGACTAGCGGCGAGCAGTACTTC; CDR3: CASSITGTSGEQYF
D: TRBD1; size: NA; J: TRBJ1-6; V: TRBV7-6; DNA: TGTGCCAGCAGCGAGATACAGGGGCGGCATTCACCCCTCCACTTT; CDR3: CASSEIQGRHSPLHF
D: NA; size: once; J: TRBJ2-7; V: TRBV29-1; DNA: TGCAGCGTTGAAGATCGCGGTAGCCGGGGCTACGAGCAGTACTTC; CDR3: CSVEDRGSRGYEQYF
D: TRBD2; size: NA; J: TRBJ2-7; V: TRBV4-3; DNA: TGCGCCAGCAGCCAAGATCCCAGGACTAGCGGGATGCACGAGCAGTACTTC; CDR3: CASSQDPRTSGMHEQYF
D: NA; size: few; J: TRBJ2-7; V: TRBV2; DNA: TGTGCCAGCAGTGAAAATGTTGAGGCAGACGAGCAGTACTTC; CDR3: CASSENVEADEQYF
D: TRBD1; size: NA; J: TRBJ1-5; V: TRBV6-5; DNA: TGTGCCAGCAGCCCCACAGGGGGCAATCAGCCCCAGCATTTT; CDR3: CASSPTGGNQPQHF
D: NA; size: NA; J: TRBJ2-3; V: TRBV7-9; DNA: TGTGCCAGCAGCTTAGCCGGGAGTGATGATACGCAGTATTTT; CDR3: CASSLAGSDDTQYF
D: NA; size: many; J: TRBJ2-7; V: TRBV7-9; DNA: TGTGCCAGCAGCTTAGAAGGGGTCGACGAGCAGTACTTC; CDR3: CASSLEGVDEQYF
D: NA; size: NA; J: TRBJ2-1; V: TRBV3-1/TRBV3-2; DNA: TGTGCCAGCAGCCAAAGCAAGCGGTACAATGAGCAGTTCTTC; CDR3: CASSQSKRYNEQFF
D: TRBD2; size: NA; J: TRBJ2-3; V: TRBV4-2; DNA: TGTGCCAGCAGCCGAGGGACTAGCGGGAGGGGGAGGGGCACAGATACGCAGTATTTT; CDR3: CASSRGTSGRGRGTDTQYF
D: NA; size: NA; J: TRBJ2-3; V: TRBV28; DNA: TGTGCCAGCAGTTTGGTCGGGAAGTTCACAGATACGCAGTATTTT; CDR3: CASSLVGKFTDTQYF
D: NA; size: NA; J: TRBJ2-3; V: TRBV27; DNA: TGTGCCAGCAGTTTCGGTCCAGATACGCAGTATTTT; CDR3: CASSFGPDTQYF
D: TRBD2; size: NA; J: TRBJ2-1; V: TRBV29-1; DNA: TGCAGCGTTGTCTTACTAGCGGGTTCATGGGAGCAGTTCTTC; CDR3: CSVVLLAGSWEQFF
D: TRBD1; size: NA; J: TRBJ1-1; V: TRBV10-2; DNA: TGCGCCAGCAGCAGGACAGGAGAGAACACTGAAGCTTTCTTT; CDR3: CASSRTGENTEAFF
D: TRBD1; size: NA; J: TRBJ1-5; V: TRBV28; DNA: TGTGCCAGCAGCGAAGGACAGGGGGCGGATCAGCCCCAGCATTTT; CDR3: CASSEGQGADQPQHF
D: NA; size: NA; J: TRBJ1-2; V: TRBV10-2; DNA: TGCGCCAGCACCCCGGGGGTTCGGGGCTACACCTTC; CDR3: CASTPGVRGYTF
D: TRBD1; size: NA; J: TRBJ1-2; V: TRBV19; DNA: TGTGCCAGTAGTACCGCGGACAGGTATATCGATGGCTACACCTTC; CDR3: CASSTADRYIDGYTF
D: TRBD2; size: NA; J: TRBJ2-1; V: TRBV27; DNA: TGTGCCAGCACTCTGGGACGAGCGGGAGAATATGAGCAGTTCTTC; CDR3: CASTLGRAGEYEQFF
D: NA; size: NA; J: TRBJ1-4; V: TRBV9; DNA: TGTGCCAGCAGCTCGGGGGGCAGCCATGAAAAACTGTTTTTT; CDR3: CASSSGGSHEKLFF
D: TRBD2; size: NA; J: TRBJ2-3; V: TRBV3-1/TRBV3-2; DNA: TGTGCCAGCCGAAATGAGGGAGGGACAGATACGCAGTATTTT; CDR3: CASRNEGGTDTQYF
D: NA; size: NA; J: TRBJ1-5; V: TRBV19; DNA: TGTGCCAGTAGGCAGCAAGGAGATCAGCCCCAGCATTTT; CDR3: CASRQQGDQPQHF
D: TRBD1; size: NA; J: TRBJ1-1; V: TRBV28; DNA: TGTGCCAGCAGTACCCAACAGGGGATAGGGACTGAAGCTTTCTTT; CDR3: CASSTQQGIGTEAFF
D: NA; size: NA; J: TRBJ2-1; V: TRBV20-1; DNA: TGCAGTGCTAGTGGCTCCTTGGCGTTGTACAGCTCCTACAATGAGCAGTTCTTC; CDR3: CSASGSLALYSSYNEQFF
D: TRBD2; size: NA; J: TRBJ2-4; V: TRBV15; DNA: TGTGCCACCAGCAGAGCGTTGGGCCAGGGAGGGTACTTAAACATTCAGTACTTC; CDR3: CATSRALGQGGYLNIQYF
D: TRBD1; size: NA; J: TRBJ2-2; V: TRBV6-5; DNA: TGTGCCAGCAAAGGATACAGGGGGGATACCGGGGAGCTGTTTTTT; CDR3: CASKGYRGDTGELFF